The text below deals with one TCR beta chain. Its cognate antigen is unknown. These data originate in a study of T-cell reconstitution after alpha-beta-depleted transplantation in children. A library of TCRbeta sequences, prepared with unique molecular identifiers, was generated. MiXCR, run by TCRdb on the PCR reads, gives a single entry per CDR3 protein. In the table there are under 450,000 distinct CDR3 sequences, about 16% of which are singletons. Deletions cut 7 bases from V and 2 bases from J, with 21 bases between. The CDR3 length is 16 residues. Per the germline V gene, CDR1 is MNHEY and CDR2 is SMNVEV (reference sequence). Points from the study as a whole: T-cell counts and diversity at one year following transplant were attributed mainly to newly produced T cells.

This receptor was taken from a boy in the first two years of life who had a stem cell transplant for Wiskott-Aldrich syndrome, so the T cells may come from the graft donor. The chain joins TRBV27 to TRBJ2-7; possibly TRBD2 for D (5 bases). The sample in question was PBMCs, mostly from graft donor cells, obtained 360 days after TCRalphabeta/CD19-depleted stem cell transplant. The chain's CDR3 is CASKALRIAPTYEQYF. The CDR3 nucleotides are TGTGCCAGCAAGGCCCTTCGGATAGCGCCTACCTACGAGCAGTACTTC.